Presented here are 28 T cell receptor beta chains from one specimen sequenced in a study of blood T cell repertoires in COVID-19. Profiling relied on immunoSEQ multiplex PCR, and the TCRdb table lists in-frame clones only, not all of them. The table records approximately 200,000 clones, more than 65% of them present only once. Sequencing was performed on peripheral blood. The source of these receptors is a woman aged 60-75 years with acute or convalescent COVID-19.

This clone was detected a few times. The V and J genes are TRBV5-6 and TRBJ2-5; D is perhaps TRBD1 (6 bases). The CDR3 totals 18 residues. The germline V and J ends were trimmed by 0 bases and 4 bases, with 22 bases remaining between them. In germline, CDR1 is SGHDT, CDR2 YYEEEE. CDR3: CASSLGGGTGRNGETQYF. Here the CDR3 DNA reads TGTGCCAGCAGCTTGGGGGGTGGTACAGGGCGTAACGGAGAGACCCAGTACTTC.

This clone was recorded only once. The chain recombines TRBV28 with TRBJ1-3; 9 nucleotides match TRBD1. The germline CDR1 and CDR2 sequences are MDHEN and SYDVKM. V lost 4 bases, J lost 4 bases, and 8 bases stayed unmatched. This CDR3 contains 16 residues. CDR3 nucleotide sequence: TGTGCCAGCAGTTCCGGGACAGGGTTCTCCGGAAACACCATATATTTT. Protein product: CASSSGTGFSGNTIYF.

The gene calls are TRBV28 and TRBJ1-2, with a weak D call TRBD1 (6 bases). Germline V lookup: CDR1 MDHEN, CDR2 SYDVKM. The CDR3 length is 14 residues. Trimming left V 8 bases short and J 2 bases short, with 15 bases between. This CDR3 is CASHRPGQNYGYTF. The CDR3 DNA reads TGTGCCAGCCACCGCCCGGGACAAAACTATGGCTACACCTTC.

J is TRBJ1-5 and V is TRBV6-2 or TRBV6-3; D gene unclear. The V and J ends lost 6 bases and 4 bases respectively, with 10 bases between them. CDR3 length: 13 residues. CDR1 is MNHEY and CDR2 is SVGEGT in the germline V gene. The CDR3 region is CASSQLRNQPQHF. In nucleotides, the CDR3 is TGTGCCAGCAGCCAGCTCCGAAATCAGCCCCAGCATTTT.

In DNA, the CDR3 is TGCGCCAGCAGCTTGTATTGGGGCTCAGACTACAATGAGCAGTTCTTC. Amino acid sequence: CASSLYWGSDYNEQFF. V and J are TRBV5-1 and TRBJ2-1, with a tentative D call TRBD1 (5 bases). Trimming cost V 1 base and J 3 bases, with 14 bases left between them. CDR3 length equals 16 residues. The germline CDR1 and CDR2 sequences are SGHRS and YFSETQ.

This chain links TRBV7-9 with TRBJ1-1, with D perhaps TRBD1 (5 bases). V lost 5 bases to trimming and J lost 5 bases, with 15 bases between them. Germline-derived CDR1 and CDR2 are SEHNR and FQNEAQ (reference sequence). The CDR3 totals 14 residues. CDR3 sequence (DNA): TGTGCCAGCAGCCGGTTCATTAGGGGAACTGAAGCTTTCTTT. Protein: CASSRFIRGTEAFF.

The chain employs TRBV7-2 and TRBJ1-2; 10 bases fit TRBD1. CDR1 is SGHTA and CDR2 is FQGNSA in the germline V gene. The V and J ends lost 5 bases and 2 bases, in that order; junction bases with no gene match: 5. This CDR3 is built from 15 residues. For the CDR3, the DNA is TGTGCCAGCAGCGTACAGGGACAGGGGAACTATGGCTACACCTTC. Its protein is CASSVQGQGNYGYTF.

The J gene is TRBJ1-4, the V gene TRBV5-6, with D tentatively TRBD1 (5 bases). Germline V gene data show CDR1 as SGHDT and CDR2 as YYEEEE. V dropped 7 bases and J dropped 2 bases, with 12 bases sitting between them. The CDR3 is 14 amino acids. Here the CDR3 DNA reads TGTGCCAGCTCCCCAGGGTTTACTAATGAAAAACTGTTTTTT. It specifies CASSPGFTNEKLFF.

The J gene is TRBJ2-7, the V gene TRBV5-1, with TRBD1 matching 10 bases. CDR1 is SGHRS and CDR2 is YFSETQ in the germline V gene. V lost 4 bases, J lost 1 base, and 5 bases stayed unmatched. The CDR3 has 15 amino acids. In DNA, the CDR3 is TGCGCCAGCAGCGCGGGACAGGGGCAATCCTACGAGCAGTACTTC. It is translated as CASSAGQGQSYEQYF.

J is TRBJ1-4 and V is TRBV19, with a weak D call TRBD1 (6 bases). Per the germline V gene, CDR1 is LNHDA and CDR2 is SQIVND (reference sequence). CDR3 length: 14 amino acids. The V end lost 5 bases, the J end lost 8 bases, and 15 bases lay between the germline ends. For the CDR3, the DNA is TGTGCCAGTAGTGCCGTGGGGGCGAGGGAAAAACTGTTTTTT. This codes for CASSAVGAREKLFF.

CDR3 nucleotide sequence: TGTGCCAGCAGTTATAGTACTCGAGCCTATGGCTACACCTTC. It specifies CASSYSTRAYGYTF. The J gene is TRBJ1-2, the V gene TRBV6-5; D is ambiguous. The CDR3 runs to 14 residues. V lost 3 bases and J lost 4, with 12 bases in between. Germline lookup yields CDR1 MNHEY and CDR2 SVGAGI.

This chain uses TRBV4-3 with TRBJ2-3, with 9 bases aligning to TRBD2. Germline-derived CDR1 and CDR2 are LGHNA and YSLEER. This CDR3 is 17 amino acids long. V lost 0 bases to trimming and J lost 4 bases; unmatched junction nucleotides: 8. CDR3 in DNA: TGCGCCAGCAGCCAAGACACCGGGACTAGCTTTGCAGATACGCAGTATTTT. It codes for CASSQDTGTSFADTQYF.

The chain is built from TRBV6-6 and TRBJ1-2, with 8 nucleotides matching TRBD1. Germline lookup yields CDR1 MNHNY and CDR2 SVGAGI (reference sequence). The CDR3 extends over 15 amino acids. V dropped 8 bases and J dropped 4; count of bases not matched to a gene: 12. CDR3 bases: TGTGCCAGCCGTGATGGACAGGGTCCTTCCTATGGCTACACCTTC. Its translation is CASRDGQGPSYGYTF.

As to this clone: The sample holds other DNA sequences that translate to the same CDR3. Here the CDR3 reads CASSEAGQGGGYTF. The CDR3 nucleotides are TGTGCCAGCAGTGAAGCGGGACAGGGAGGTGGCTACACCTTC. The chain uses TRBV6-1 and TRBJ1-2; TRBD1 aligns across 9 bases. Per the germline V gene, CDR1 is MNHNS and CDR2 is SASEGT. This CDR3 has 14 residues. V shed 0 bases, J shed 7 bases, and the junction held 3 bases outside the gene matches.

The genes are TRBV6-1 and TRBJ1-3, with D unclear. The CDR3 consists of 17 residues. Germline V gene lookup returns CDR1 MNHNS and CDR2 SASEGT. V gave up 2 bases and J gave up 0 bases, with 14 bases separating them. The CDR3 loop is CASSEIEGGYSGNTIYF. The CDR3 nucleotides read TGTGCCAGCAGTGAAATCGAGGGCGGATACTCTGGAAACACCATATATTTT.

The count of this clone is one. This chain uses TRBV7-9 with TRBJ2-3; TRBD1 agrees at 10 bases. CDR3 length equals 15 residues. Germline CDR1 is SEHNR and CDR2 is FQNEAQ (reference sequence). V was clipped by 3 bases and J by 4 bases; unmatched bases: 4. In DNA, the CDR3 is TGTGCCAGCAGCTTGGGGGGGACAGGGGCAGATACGCAGTATTTT. Encoded protein: CASSLGGTGADTQYF.

This clone was counted only a few times. This chain links TRBV7-2 with TRBJ2-7; 7 bases are a match to TRBD2. Germline CDR1 reads SGHTA; CDR2 reads FQGNSA. V was pared by 1 base and J by 2 bases, with 5 bases of the junction left unmatched. CDR3 length: 15 residues. As DNA, the CDR3 is TGTGCCAGCAGCTTAGATCTAGCGGCCCCCTACGAGCAGTACTTC. It translates to CASSLDLAAPYEQYF.

The chain joins TRBV5-6 to TRBJ2-1; weak D call: TRBD2 (5 bases). Trimming took 1 base from V and 0 from J, leaving 11 bases between them. The CDR3 covers 16 residues. In germline, CDR1 is SGHDT, CDR2 YYEEEE. The CDR3 spells CASSLNGKLSYNEQFF. DNA of the CDR3: TGTGCCAGCAGCTTGAACGGGAAACTCTCCTACAATGAGCAGTTCTTC.

The J gene is TRBJ1-1, the V gene TRBV29-1, with D perhaps matching TRBD1 (5 bases). Trimming left V 6 bases short and J 0 bases short, with 11 bases between. This CDR3 has 13 residues. Germline V gives CDR1 SQVTM, CDR2 ANQGSEA. The CDR3 DNA reads as TGCAGCGTGGCAGGGTTCATGAACACTGAAGCTTTCTTT. This sequence encodes CSVAGFMNTEAFF.

The chain combines TRBV2 with TRBJ1-5; D gene uncertain. CDR3 size: 16 residues. V was cut by 8 bases and J by 0 bases, with 17 bases left in between. Germline V gene lookup returns CDR1 SNHLY and CDR2 FYNNEI. The DNA of the CDR3 is TGTGCCAGCTCTTCCGGGGATCAACGTAGCAATCAGCCCCAGCATTTT. Protein sequence: CASSSGDQRSNQPQHF. Looking up the rest from reference TRBV2 and TRBJ1-5 gives the full variable domain: EPEVTQTPSHQVTQMGQEVILRCVPISNHLYFYWYRQILGQKVEFLVSFYNNEISEKSEIFDDQFSVERPDGSNFTLKIRSTKLEDSAMYFCASSSGDQRSNQPQHFGDGTRLSIL.

The J gene is TRBJ1-1, the V gene TRBV30; no definite D call. This CDR3 has 12 amino acids. CDR1 is GTSNPN, CDR2 SVGIG, per germline (reference sequence). Deletions cut 3 bases from V and 1 base from J, with 6 bases between. This CDR3 is CAWRERNTEAFF. The CDR3 DNA is TGTGCCTGGAGGGAGAGGAACACTGAAGCTTTCTTT.

This chain links TRBV5-1 with TRBJ2-3, with 8 nucleotides matching TRBD2. The CDR3 consists of 15 residues. V gave up 4 bases and J gave up 5 bases; unmatched junction bases: 9. CDR1 is SGHRS and CDR2 is YFSETQ in the germline V gene. The CDR3, as DNA: TGCGCCAGCAGCAACCCCGGGACTAGAGGAGATACGCAGTATTTT. Protein: CASSNPGTRGDTQYF. The entire variable domain, with the rest obtained from reference TRBV5-1 and TRBJ2-3, is as follows: KAGVTQTPRYLIKTRGQQVTLSCSPISGHRSVSWYQQTPGQGLQFLFEYFSETQRNKGNFPGRFSGRQFSNSRSEMNVSTLELGDSALYLCASSNPGTRGDTQYFGPGTRLTVL.

This clone was seen just once. The chain links TRBV19 to TRBJ1-2; TRBD1 agrees at 7 bases. The length of the CDR3 is 16 residues. Germline V gene lookup returns CDR1 LNHDA and CDR2 SQIVND (reference sequence). V was clipped by 2 bases and J by 8 bases; unmatched bases: 14. CDR3 DNA sequence: TGTGCCAGTAGTATAATCCCGACAGGGCCCTATGGAGGCTACACCTTC. As protein: CASSIIPTGPYGGYTF.

There are a few counts of this clone. J is TRBJ2-1 and V is TRBV20-1, with TRBD2 identical over 9 bases. CDR3 length equals 15 residues. With V trimmed by 3 bases and J by 4 bases, 7 bases remained unmatched. CDR1 is DFQATT, CDR2 SNEGSKA, per germline (reference sequence). In DNA, the CDR3 is TGCAGTGCTAGTTTAGCGGGGGCCGGGTACAATGAGCAGTTCTTC. Protein product: CSASLAGAGYNEQFF.

This clone has just one count. The V call is TRBV7-3, the J call TRBJ2-1; 11 bases are a match to TRBD2. CDR3 length: 17 residues. V lost 4 bases and J lost 6; bases outside the gene matches: 11. Germline V lookup: CDR1 SGHTA, CDR2 FQGTGA. The CDR3 is CASSYLAGGQEGNEQFF. CDR3 DNA: TGTGCCAGCAGCTATTTAGCGGGGGGGCAGGAGGGCAATGAGCAGTTCTTC.

This rearrangement joins TRBV3-1 (or the pseudogene TRBV3-2) to TRBJ1-1; D is uncertain. CDR3 length equals 14 residues. Germline V gene lookup returns CDR1 LGHDT and CDR2 YNNKEL (reference sequence). V was trimmed by 8 bases and J by 6 bases, leaving 19 bases between them. The CDR3 loop reads CASRPMETFAEAFF. CDR3 in DNA: TGTGCCAGCCGACCGATGGAGACTTTTGCTGAAGCTTTCTTT.

The chain has TRBV7-5 and TRBJ1-2; the table's D call TRBD1 went unverified against the DNA. TRBV7-5 is designated a pseudogene. CDR3 length: 16 residues. DNA of the CDR3: TGTGTCAGAAGCTTAGTTGGGCCGGCATCTAACTATGGCTACACCTTC. Translated, it gives CVRSLVGPASNYGYTF.

This clone was observed a handful of times. The chain is built from TRBV15 and TRBJ2-1, with D unclear. Per the germline V gene, CDR1 is LNHNV and CDR2 is YYDKDF (reference sequence). CDR3 size: 14 residues. The V end was cut by 8 bases, the J end by 4 bases, with 15 bases between. In nucleotides, the CDR3 is TGTGCCACCCAGCGAGCCGGAGAGTACAATGAGCAGTTCTTC. Protein sequence: CATQRAGEYNEQFF.